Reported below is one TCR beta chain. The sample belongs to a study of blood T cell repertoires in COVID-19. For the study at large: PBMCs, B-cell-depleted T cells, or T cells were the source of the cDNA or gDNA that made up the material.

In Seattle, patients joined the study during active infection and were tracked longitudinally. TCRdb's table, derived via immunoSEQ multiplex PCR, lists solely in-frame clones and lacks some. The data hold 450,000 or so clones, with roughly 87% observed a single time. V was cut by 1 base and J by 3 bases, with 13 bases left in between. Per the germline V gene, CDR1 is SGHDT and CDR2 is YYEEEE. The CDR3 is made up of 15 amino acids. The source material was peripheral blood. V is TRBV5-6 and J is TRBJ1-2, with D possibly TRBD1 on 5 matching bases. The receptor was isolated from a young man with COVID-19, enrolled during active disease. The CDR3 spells CASSLSRDWDYGYTF. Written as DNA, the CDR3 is TGTGCCAGCAGCTTGAGTAGGGACTGGGACTATGGCTACACCTTC.